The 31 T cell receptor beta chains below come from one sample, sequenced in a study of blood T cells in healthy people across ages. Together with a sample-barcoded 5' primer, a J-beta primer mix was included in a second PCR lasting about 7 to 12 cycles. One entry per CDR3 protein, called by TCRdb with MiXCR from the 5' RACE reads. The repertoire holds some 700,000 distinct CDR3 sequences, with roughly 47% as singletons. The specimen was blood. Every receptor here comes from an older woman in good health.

The CDR3 reads CSVGTARQETQYF. The CDR3 DNA is TGCAGCGTGGGGACAGCAAGACAAGAGACCCAGTACTTC. The chain is built from TRBV29-1 and TRBJ2-5; 7 nucleotides agree with TRBD1. Germline V CDR1 and CDR2: SQVTM, ANQGSEA. The trim removed 6 bases at V and 2 bases at J, leaving 6 bases unmatched. The CDR3 is made up of 13 amino acids.

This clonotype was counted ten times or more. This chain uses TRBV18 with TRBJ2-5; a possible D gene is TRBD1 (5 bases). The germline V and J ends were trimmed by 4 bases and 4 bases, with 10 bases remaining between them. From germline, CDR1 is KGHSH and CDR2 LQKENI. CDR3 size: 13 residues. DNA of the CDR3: TGTGCCAGCTCACTCCAGGGTGGAGAGACCCAGTACTTC. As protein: CASSLQGGETQYF.

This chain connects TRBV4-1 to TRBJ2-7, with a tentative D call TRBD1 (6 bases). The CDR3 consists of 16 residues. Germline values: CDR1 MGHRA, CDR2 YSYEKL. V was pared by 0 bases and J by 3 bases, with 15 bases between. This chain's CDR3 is CASSQDSWTDGYEQYF. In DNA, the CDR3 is TGCGCCAGCAGCCAAGACTCCTGGACAGACGGCTACGAGCAGTACTTC.

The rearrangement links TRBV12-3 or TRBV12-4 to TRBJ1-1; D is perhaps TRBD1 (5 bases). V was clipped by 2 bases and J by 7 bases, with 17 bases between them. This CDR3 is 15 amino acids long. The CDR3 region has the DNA TGTGCCAGCAGTTTATTTGGGGCCTCTCCGTGTGAAGCTTTCTTT. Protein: CASSLFGASPCEAFF.

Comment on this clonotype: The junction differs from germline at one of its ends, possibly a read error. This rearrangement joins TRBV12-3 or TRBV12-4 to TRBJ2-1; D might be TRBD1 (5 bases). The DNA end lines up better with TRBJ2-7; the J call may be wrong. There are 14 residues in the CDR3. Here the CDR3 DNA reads TGTGCCAGCGGTTTCGGTCTAGGGGACTACGAGCAGTACTTC. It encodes CASGFGLGDYEQYF.

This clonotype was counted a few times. CDR3 region: CAPPGLMIGATQNTGELFF. The CDR3 nucleotides read TGTGCCCCCCCGGGCCTGATGATTGGGGCTACCCAGAACACCGGGGAGCTGTTTTTT. The J gene is TRBJ2-2, the V gene TRBV6-1; D may be TRBD1 (5 bases). Trimming cost V 11 bases and J 1 base, with 29 bases left between them. The V gene's germline CDR1 is MNHNS and CDR2 SASEGT. The CDR3 contains 19 residues.

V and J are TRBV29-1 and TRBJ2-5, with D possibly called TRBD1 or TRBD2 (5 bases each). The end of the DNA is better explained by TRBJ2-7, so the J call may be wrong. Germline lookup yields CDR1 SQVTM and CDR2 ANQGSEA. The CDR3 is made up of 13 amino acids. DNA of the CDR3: TGCAGCGATCCCGAGGGTGGGGCAGTCGAGCAGTACTTC. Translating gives CSDPEGGAVEQYF.

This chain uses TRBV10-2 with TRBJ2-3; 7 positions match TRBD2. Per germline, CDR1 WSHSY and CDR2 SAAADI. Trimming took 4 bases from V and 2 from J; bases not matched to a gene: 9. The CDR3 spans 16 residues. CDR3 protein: CASSAPGAGFTDTQYF. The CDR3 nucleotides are TGCGCCAGCAGTGCCCCGGGAGCGGGGTTCACAGATACGCAGTATTTT.

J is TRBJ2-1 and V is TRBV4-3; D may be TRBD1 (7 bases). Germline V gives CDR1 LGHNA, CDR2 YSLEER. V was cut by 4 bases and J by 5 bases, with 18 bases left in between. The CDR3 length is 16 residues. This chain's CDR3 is CASSRDFQGGHNEQFF. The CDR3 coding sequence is TGCGCCAGCAGCCGAGACTTTCAGGGGGGCCACAATGAGCAGTTCTTC.

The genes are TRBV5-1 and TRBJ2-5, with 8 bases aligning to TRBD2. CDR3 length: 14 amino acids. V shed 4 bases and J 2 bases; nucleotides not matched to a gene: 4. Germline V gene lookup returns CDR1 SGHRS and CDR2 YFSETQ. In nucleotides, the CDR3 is TGCGCCAGCAGCCAGACTAGCGAACAAGAGACCCAGTACTTC. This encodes CASSQTSEQETQYF.

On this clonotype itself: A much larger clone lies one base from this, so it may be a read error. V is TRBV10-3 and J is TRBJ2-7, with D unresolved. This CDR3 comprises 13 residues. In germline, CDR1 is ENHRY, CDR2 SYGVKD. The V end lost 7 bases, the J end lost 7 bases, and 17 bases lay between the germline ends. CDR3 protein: CAIKHQQFNEQYF. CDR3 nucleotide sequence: TGTGCCATCAAGCACCAGCAATTCAATGAGCAGTACTTC.

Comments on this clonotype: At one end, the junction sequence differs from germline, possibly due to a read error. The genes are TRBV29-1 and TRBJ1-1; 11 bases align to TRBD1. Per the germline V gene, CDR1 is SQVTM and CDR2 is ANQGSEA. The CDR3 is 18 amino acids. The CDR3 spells CSVLESPGQGARGTEAFF. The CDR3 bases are TGCAGCGTCCTCGAAAGCCCCGGACAGGGGGCGCGAGGGACTGAGGCTTTCTTT.

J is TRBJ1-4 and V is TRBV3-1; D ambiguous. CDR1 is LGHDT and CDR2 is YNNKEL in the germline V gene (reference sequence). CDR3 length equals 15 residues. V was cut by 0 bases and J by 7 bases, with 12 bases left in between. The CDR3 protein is CASSQESPRREKLFF. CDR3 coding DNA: TGTGCCAGCAGCCAAGAGTCCCCGCGCCGTGAAAAACTGTTTTTT.

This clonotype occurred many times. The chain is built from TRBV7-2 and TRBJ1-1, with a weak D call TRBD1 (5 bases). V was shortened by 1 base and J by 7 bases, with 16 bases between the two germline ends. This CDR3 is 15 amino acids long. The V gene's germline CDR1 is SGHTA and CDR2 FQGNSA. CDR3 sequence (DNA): TGTGCCAGCAGCTTAGGACAGATTCCCGGGGGTGAAGCTTTCTTT. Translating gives CASSLGQIPGGEAFF.

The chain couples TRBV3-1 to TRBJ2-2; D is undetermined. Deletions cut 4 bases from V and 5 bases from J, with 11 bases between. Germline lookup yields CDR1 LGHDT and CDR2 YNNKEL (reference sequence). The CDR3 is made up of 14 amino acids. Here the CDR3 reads CASSLPLATGELFF. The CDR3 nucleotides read TGTGCCAGCAGCCTACCTTTGGCGACCGGGGAGCTGTTTTTT.

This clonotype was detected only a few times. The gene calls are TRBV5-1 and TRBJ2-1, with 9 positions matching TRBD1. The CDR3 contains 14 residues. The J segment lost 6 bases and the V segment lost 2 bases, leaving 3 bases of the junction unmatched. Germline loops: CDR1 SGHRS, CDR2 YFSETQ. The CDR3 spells CASSFGQGTNEQFF. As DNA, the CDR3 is TGCGCCAGCAGCTTTGGACAGGGGACCAATGAGCAGTTCTTC.

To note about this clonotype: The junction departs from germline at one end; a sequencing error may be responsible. CDR3 DNA sequence: TGTGCCAGCAGCGGTGGCGGAAGCTCCTACAAGGAGCAGTTCTTC. Translating it yields CASSGGGSSYKEQFF. The chain uses TRBV9 and TRBJ2-1; D gene unclear. This CDR3 contains 15 residues. The germline CDR1 and CDR2 sequences are SGDLS and YYNGEE.

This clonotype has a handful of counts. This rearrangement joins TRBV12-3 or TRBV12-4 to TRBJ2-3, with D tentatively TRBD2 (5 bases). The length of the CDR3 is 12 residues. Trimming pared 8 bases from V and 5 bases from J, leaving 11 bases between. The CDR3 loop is CASGPGLDTQYF. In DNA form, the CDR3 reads TGTGCCAGCGGCCCGGGGTTAGATACGCAGTATTTT.

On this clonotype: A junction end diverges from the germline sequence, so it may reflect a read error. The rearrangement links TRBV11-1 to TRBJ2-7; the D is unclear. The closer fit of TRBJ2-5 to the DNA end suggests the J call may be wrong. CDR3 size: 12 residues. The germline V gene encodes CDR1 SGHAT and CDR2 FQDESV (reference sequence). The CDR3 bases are TGTGCCAGCAGCTTAGTGCAAGCGACCCAGTACTTC. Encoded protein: CASSLVQATQYF.

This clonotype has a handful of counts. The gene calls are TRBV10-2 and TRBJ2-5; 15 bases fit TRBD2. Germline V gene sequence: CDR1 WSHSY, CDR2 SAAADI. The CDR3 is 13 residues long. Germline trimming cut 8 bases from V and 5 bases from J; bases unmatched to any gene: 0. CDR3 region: CASGLAGGETQYF. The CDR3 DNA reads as TGCGCCAGCGGACTAGCGGGGGGGGAGACCCAGTACTTC.

CDR3 DNA sequence: TGCAGTGCTAGAGGACAGGGGGAGGTGGACGAGCAGTACTTC. Protein product: CSARGQGEVDEQYF. The chain is built from TRBV20-1 and TRBJ2-5, with 9 bases matching TRBD1. The last part of the DNA fits TRBJ2-7 better; the J call may be wrong. Germline CDR1 reads DFQATT; CDR2 reads SNEGSKA (reference sequence). This CDR3 region has 14 residues.

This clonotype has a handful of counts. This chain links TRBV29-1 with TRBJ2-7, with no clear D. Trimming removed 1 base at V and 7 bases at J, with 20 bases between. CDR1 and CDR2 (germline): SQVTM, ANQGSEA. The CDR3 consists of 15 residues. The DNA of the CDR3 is TGCAGCGTTGAAGCCACTCCTAACCCCCCTAATGAGCAGTACTTC. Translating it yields CSVEATPNPPNEQYF.

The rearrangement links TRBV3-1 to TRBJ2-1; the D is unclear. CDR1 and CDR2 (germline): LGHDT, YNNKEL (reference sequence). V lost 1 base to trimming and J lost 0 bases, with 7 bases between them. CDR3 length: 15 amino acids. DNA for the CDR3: TGTGCCAGCAGCCAAGTGGTCTCCTCCTACAATGAGCAGTTCTTC. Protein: CASSQVVSSYNEQFF.

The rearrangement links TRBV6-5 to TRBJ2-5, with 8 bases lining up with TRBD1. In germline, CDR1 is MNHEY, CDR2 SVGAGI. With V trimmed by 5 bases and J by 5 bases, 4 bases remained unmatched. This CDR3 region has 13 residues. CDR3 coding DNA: TGTGCCAGCAGTCGCGGGGACAGGGAGACCCAGTACTTC. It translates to CASSRGDRETQYF.

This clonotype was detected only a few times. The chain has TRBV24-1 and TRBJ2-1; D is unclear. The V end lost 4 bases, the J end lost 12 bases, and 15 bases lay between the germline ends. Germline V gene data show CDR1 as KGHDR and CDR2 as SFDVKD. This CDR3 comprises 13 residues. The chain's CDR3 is CATSEFTISGQFF. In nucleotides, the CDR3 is TGTGCCACCAGTGAATTTACTATCTCCGGGCAGTTCTTC.

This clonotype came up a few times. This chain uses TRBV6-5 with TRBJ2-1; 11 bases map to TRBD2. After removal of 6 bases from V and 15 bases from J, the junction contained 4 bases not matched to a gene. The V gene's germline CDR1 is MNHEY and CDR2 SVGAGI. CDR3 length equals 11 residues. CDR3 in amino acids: CASSRSGRVFF. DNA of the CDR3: TGTGCCAGCAGCCGTAGCGGGAGGGTGTTCTTC.

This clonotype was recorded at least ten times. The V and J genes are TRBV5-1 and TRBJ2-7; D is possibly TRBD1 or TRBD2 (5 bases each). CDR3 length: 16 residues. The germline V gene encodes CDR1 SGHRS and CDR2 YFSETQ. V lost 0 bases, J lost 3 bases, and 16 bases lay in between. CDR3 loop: CASSLGEGFDFYEQYF. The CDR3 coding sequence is TGCGCCAGCAGCTTGGGTGAGGGGTTCGATTTCTACGAGCAGTACTTC.

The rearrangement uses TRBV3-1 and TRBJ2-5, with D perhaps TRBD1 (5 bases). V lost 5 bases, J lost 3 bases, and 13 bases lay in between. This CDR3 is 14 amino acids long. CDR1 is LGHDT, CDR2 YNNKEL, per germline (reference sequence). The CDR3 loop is CASSETGLEETQYF. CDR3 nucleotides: TGTGCCAGCAGCGAAACAGGATTGGAAGAGACCCAGTACTTC.

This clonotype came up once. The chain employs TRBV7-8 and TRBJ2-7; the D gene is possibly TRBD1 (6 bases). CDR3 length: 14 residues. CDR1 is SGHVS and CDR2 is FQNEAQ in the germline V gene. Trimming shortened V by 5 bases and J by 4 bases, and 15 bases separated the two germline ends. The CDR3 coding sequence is TGTGCCAGCAGCCGACAGGTGCCCCTTTACGAGCAGTACTTC. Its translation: CASSRQVPLYEQYF.

CDR3 coding DNA: TGTGCCAGCAGTCCAACTAGCGGGAGGGCCAGGGGCTATGAGCAGTTCTTC. Translating gives CASSPTSGRARGYEQFF. The chain combines TRBV27 with TRBJ2-1; 13 positions match TRBD2. The CDR3 runs to 17 residues. V shed 5 bases and J 8 bases; nucleotides not matched to a gene: 12. Germline loops: CDR1 MNHEY, CDR2 SMNVEV (reference sequence).

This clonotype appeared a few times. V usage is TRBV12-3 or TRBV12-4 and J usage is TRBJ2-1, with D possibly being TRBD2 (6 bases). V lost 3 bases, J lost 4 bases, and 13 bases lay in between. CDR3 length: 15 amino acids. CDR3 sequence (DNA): TGTGCCAGCAGTTTTCGACTAGACAAGTACAATGAGCAGTTCTTC. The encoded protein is CASSFRLDKYNEQFF.